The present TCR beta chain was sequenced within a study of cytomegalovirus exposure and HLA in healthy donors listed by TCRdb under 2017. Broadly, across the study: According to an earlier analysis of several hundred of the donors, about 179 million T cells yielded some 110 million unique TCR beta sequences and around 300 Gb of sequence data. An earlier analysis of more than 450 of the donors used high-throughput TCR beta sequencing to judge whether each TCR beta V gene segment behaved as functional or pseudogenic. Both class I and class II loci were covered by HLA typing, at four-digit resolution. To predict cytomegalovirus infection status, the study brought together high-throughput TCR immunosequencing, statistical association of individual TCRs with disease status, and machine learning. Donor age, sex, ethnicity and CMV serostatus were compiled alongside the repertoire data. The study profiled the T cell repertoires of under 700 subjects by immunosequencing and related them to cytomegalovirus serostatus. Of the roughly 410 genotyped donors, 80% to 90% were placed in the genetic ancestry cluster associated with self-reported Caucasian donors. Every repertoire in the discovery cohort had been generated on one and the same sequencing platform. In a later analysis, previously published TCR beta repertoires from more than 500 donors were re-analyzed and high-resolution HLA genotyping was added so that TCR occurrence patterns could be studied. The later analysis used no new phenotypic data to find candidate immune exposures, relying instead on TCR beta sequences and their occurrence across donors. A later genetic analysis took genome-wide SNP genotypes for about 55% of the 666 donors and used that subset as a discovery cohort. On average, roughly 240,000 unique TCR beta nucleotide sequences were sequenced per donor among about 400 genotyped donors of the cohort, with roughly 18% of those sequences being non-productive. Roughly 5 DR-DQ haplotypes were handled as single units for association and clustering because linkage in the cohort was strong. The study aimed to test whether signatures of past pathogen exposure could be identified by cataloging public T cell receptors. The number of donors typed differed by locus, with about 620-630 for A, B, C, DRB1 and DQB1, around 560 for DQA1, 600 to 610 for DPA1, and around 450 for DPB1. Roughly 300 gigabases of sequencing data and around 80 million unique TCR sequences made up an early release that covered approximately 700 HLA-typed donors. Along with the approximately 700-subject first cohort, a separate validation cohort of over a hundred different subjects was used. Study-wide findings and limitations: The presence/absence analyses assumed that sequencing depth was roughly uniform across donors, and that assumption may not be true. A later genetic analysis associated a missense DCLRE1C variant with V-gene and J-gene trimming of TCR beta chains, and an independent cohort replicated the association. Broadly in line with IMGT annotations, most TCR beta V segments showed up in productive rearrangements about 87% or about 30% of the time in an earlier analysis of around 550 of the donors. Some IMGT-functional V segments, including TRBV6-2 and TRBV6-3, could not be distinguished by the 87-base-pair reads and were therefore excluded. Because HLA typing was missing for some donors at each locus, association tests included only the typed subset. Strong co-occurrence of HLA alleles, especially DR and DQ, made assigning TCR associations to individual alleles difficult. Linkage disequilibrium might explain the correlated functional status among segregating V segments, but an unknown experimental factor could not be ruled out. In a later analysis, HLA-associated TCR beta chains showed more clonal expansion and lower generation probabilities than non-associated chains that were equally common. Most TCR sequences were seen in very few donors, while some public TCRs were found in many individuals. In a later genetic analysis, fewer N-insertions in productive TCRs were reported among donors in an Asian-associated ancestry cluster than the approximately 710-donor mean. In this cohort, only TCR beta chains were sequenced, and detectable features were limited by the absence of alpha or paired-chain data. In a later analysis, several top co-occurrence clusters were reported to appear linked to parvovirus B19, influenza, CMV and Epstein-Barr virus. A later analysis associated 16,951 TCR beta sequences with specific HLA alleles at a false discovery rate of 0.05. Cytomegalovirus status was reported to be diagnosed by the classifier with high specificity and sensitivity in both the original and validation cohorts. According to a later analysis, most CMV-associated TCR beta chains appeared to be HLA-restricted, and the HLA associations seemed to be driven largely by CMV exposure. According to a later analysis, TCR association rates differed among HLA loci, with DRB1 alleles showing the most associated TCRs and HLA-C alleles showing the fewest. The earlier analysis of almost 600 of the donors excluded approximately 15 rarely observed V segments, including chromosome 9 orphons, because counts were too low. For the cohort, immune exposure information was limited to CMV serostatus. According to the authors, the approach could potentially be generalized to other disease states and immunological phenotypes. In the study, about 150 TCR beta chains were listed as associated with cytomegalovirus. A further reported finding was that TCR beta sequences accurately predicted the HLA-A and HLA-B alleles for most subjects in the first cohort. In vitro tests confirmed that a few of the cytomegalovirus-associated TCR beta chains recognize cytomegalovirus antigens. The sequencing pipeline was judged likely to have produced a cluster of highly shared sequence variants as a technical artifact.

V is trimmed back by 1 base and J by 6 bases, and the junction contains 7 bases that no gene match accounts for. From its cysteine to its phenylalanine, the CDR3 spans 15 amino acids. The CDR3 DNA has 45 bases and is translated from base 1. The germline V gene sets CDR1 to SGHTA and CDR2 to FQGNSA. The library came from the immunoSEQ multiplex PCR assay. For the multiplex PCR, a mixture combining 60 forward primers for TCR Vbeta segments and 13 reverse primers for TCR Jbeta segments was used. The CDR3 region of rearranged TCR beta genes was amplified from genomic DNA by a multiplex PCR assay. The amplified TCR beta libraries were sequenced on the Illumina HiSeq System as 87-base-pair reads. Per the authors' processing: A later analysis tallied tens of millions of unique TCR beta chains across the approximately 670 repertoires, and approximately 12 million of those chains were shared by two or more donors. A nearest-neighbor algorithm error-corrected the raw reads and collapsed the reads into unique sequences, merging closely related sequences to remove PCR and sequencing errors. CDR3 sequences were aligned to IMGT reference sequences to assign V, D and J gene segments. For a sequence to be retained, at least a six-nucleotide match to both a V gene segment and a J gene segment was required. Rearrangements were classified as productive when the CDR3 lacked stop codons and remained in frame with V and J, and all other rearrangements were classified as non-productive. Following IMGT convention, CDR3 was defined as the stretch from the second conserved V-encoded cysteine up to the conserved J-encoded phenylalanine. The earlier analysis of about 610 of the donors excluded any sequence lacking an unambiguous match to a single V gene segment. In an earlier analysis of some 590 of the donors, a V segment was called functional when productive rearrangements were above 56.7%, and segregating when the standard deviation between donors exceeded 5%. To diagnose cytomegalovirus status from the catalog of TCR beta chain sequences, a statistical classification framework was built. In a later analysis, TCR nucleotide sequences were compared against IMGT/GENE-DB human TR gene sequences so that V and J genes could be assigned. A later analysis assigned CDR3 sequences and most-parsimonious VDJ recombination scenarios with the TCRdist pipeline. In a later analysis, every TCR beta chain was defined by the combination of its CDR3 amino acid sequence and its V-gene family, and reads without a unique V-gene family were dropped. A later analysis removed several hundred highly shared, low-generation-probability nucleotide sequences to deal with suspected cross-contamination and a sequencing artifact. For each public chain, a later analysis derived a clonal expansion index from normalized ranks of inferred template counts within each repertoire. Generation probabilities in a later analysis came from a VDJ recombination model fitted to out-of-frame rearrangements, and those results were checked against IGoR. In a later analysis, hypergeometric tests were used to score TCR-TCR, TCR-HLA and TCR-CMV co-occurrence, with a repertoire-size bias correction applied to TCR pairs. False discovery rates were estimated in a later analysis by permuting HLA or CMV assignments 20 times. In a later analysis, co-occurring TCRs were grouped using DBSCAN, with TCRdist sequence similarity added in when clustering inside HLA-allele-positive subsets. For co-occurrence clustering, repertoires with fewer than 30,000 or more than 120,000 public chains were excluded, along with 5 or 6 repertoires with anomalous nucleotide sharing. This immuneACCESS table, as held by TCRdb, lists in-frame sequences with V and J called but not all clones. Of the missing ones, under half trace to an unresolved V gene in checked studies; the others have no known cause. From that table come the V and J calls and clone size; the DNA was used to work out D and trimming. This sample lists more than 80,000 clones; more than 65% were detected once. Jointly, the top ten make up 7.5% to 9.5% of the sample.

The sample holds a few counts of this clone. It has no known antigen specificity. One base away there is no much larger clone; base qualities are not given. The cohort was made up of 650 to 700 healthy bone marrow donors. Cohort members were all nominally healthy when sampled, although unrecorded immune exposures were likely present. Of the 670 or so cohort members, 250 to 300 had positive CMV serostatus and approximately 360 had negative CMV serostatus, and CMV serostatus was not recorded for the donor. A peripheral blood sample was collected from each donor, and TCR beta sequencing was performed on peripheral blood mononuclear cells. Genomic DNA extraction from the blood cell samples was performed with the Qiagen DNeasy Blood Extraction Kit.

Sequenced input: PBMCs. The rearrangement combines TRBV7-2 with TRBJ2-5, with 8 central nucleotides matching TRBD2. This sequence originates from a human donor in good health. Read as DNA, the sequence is TGTGCCAGCAGCTTAGAGTGGACTAGCCCCCAGACCCAGTACTTC. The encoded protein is CASSLEWTSPQTQYF. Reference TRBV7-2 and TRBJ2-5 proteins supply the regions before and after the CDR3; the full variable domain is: GAGVSQSPSNKVTEKGKDVELRCDPISGHTALYWYRQSLGQGLEFLIYFQGNSAPDKSGLPSDRFSAERTGGSVSTLTIQRTQQEDSAVYLCASSLEWTSPQTQYFGPGTRLLVL.